This TCR beta chain is from a study of beta chain features in type 1 diabetes. Overall study findings and caveats: All four CD4+ subsets of Type 1 diabetes patients contained TCRB CDR3s that were moderately but significantly shorter.

The investigators reverse transcribed all of the isolated RNA, so they sequenced expressed TCRB transcripts. Sequencing was performed with immunoSEQ multiplex PCR; in TCRdb, only in-frame clones are kept and a portion is missing. The table records approximately 170,000 clones, less than 10% of them present only once. The CDR3 consists of 15 residues. V lost 8 bases, J lost 1 base, and 9 bases stayed unmatched. In germline, CDR1 is SGHTA, CDR2 FQGNSA. The table lists this clone with a few counts. Its antigen is currently unknown. V is TRBV7-2 and J is TRBJ2-3, with 7 bases fitting TRBD2. Specimen: central memory CD4+ T cells from blood. This sequence originates from a man younger than 35 with type 1 diabetes. The CDR3 is CASDLGGRGTDTQYF. Here the CDR3 DNA reads TGTGCCAGCGACCTTGGCGGGAGAGGCACAGATACGCAGTATTTT.